Listed below are T cell receptor beta chains from one sample, sequenced in a study of breast tumors, draining lymph nodes, adjacent tissues. TCRdb processed the multiplex PCR reads anew with MiXCR; each CDR3 protein has one entry. Among 140,000 or so distinct CDR3 sequences, 30% to 35% were seen once, and the ten largest hold under 2.5%. The sequencing input was axillary lymph node tissue. The origin of the receptors is a female donor with breast cancer. Some clones in this sample may be carry-over from other donors' samples. Both conserved end residues are part of each CDR3. The order of the fields is J gene, D gene, clone size, V gene, CDR3 DNA, CDR3 protein. The D gene is left open where the match is weak. The size field is filled for only some rows; it gives once, few, many or a size class.

j_gene: TRBJ1-2
d_gene: -
abundance: many
v_gene: TRBV19
CDR3nt: TGTGCCAGTTTTCAGGGGAAGTACTATGGCTACACCTTC
CDR3aa: CASFQGKYYGYTF

j_gene: TRBJ2-3
d_gene: -
abundance: many
v_gene: TRBV20-1
CDR3nt: TGCAGTGCTAGGGACAACACATATACGCAGTATTTT
CDR3aa: CSARDNTYTQYF

j_gene: TRBJ1-6
d_gene: TRBD1
abundance: -
v_gene: TRBV5-8
CDR3nt: TGTGCCAGTAGGACAGGCTTTACTTCACCCCTCCACTTT
CDR3aa: CASRTGFTSPLHF

j_gene: TRBJ2-1
d_gene: -
abundance: many
v_gene: TRBV24-1
CDR3nt: TGTGCCACCAGTGATTTCCAGGGGAGAGAGTACAATGAGCAGTTCTTC
CDR3aa: CATSDFQGREYNEQFF

j_gene: TRBJ1-5
d_gene: TRBD1
abundance: many
v_gene: TRBV4-2
CDR3nt: TGTGCCAGCAGCCCGGGACAGGGAGGTTCCAATCAGCCCCAGCATTTT
CDR3aa: CASSPGQGGSNQPQHF

j_gene: TRBJ1-5
d_gene: -
abundance: -
v_gene: TRBV29-1
CDR3nt: TGCAGCACGAGAACGGGGAATCAGCCCCCGCATTTT
CDR3aa: CSTRTGNQPPHF

j_gene: TRBJ2-7
d_gene: TRBD2
abundance: -
v_gene: TRBV4-1
CDR3nt: TGCGCCAGCAGCCGGACTCTAGCGGGAGGTTACGAGCAGTACTTC
CDR3aa: CASSRTLAGGYEQYF

j_gene: TRBJ1-6
d_gene: -
abundance: many
v_gene: TRBV19
CDR3nt: TGTGCCAGTAGTATGGGAGAAAATAATTCACCCCTCCACTTT
CDR3aa: CASSMGENNSPLHF

j_gene: TRBJ2-5
d_gene: -
abundance: many
v_gene: TRBV24-1
CDR3nt: TGTGCCACCAGTCGCACAGGGTTGAAAGAGACCCAGTACTTC
CDR3aa: CATSRTGLKETQYF

j_gene: TRBJ2-4
d_gene: TRBD1
abundance: many
v_gene: TRBV20-1
CDR3nt: TGCAGTACTTCCGGGACAGGAACAAACATTCAGTACTTC
CDR3aa: CSTSGTGTNIQYF

j_gene: TRBJ2-3
d_gene: TRBD2
abundance: many
v_gene: TRBV7-2
CDR3nt: TGTGCCAGCAGCCTCCGCGGGGGAACTAGCACAGATACGCAGTATTTT
CDR3aa: CASSLRGGTSTDTQYF

j_gene: TRBJ2-2
d_gene: -
abundance: many
v_gene: TRBV10-3
CDR3nt: TGTGCCATCACCTCGGGGACCTCAGGCACCGGGGAGCTGTTTTTT
CDR3aa: CAITSGTSGTGELFF

j_gene: TRBJ2-3
d_gene: TRBD1
abundance: many
v_gene: TRBV19
CDR3nt: TGTGCCAGTATCCCAGGGGGCTTAGATACGCAGTATTTT
CDR3aa: CASIPGGLDTQYF

j_gene: TRBJ2-5
d_gene: -
abundance: -
v_gene: TRBV9
CDR3nt: TGTGCCAGCAGCATACGACCCACAGGGAATGCAGAGACCCAGTACTTC
CDR3aa: CASSIRPTGNAETQYF

j_gene: TRBJ2-3
d_gene: TRBD2
abundance: -
v_gene: TRBV20-1
CDR3nt: TGCAGTGCTCTTAGCGCTAGCGGGTTTCCAGATACGCAGTATTTT
CDR3aa: CSALSASGFPDTQYF

j_gene: TRBJ2-1
d_gene: TRBD1
abundance: many
v_gene: TRBV3-1
CDR3nt: TGTGCCAGCAGCCAACAATGGGACAGAACCTACAATGAGCAGTTCTTC
CDR3aa: CASSQQWDRTYNEQFF

j_gene: TRBJ1-2
d_gene: -
abundance: many
v_gene: TRBV7-2
CDR3nt: TGTGCCAGCAATCTAGGGGGGTCGGGCGGCTACACCTTC
CDR3aa: CASNLGGSGGYTF